The rows below give T cell receptor beta chains drawn from one sample of a study of blood T cells in healthy people across ages. TCRdb itself ran the 5' RACE reads through MiXCR, one entry per CDR3 protein. Among almost 1 million distinct CDR3 sequences listed, roughly 47% were seen once. Sequenced: blood. The receptors were sampled from a woman aged 60-75 years in good health. Both conserved end residues are part of each CDR3. Each record gives: clone size, D gene, J gene, V gene, CDR3 protein, CDR3 DNA. D genes are given only for firm matches. Some rows have no size entry. The others give once, few or many, or a class for an expanded clone.

.	.	TRBJ2-7	TRBV24-1	CATSPGNYEQYF	TGTGCCACCAGTCCCGGGAACTACGAGCAGTACTTC
.	.	TRBJ2-3	TRBV12-3/TRBV12-4	CASSRQPMDTDTQYF	TGTGCCAGCAGCAGACAGCCTATGGACACAGATACGCAGTATTTT
few	.	TRBJ2-7	TRBV28	CASSSHTARWLSEQYF	TGTGCCAGCAGTTCTCACACAGCCCGGTGGCTCTCCGAGCAGTACTTC
.	TRBD2	TRBJ2-1	TRBV5-1	CASSVDGGRYMWFF	TGCGCCAGCAGCGTGGACGGCGGGAGATATATGTGGTTCTTC
.	.	TRBJ2-4	TRBV28	CASSPKLGTTKNIQYF	TGTGCCAGCAGTCCAAAGCTTGGGACCACCAAAAACATTCAGTACTTC
.	TRBD2	TRBJ2-7	TRBV20-1	CSASRAGELAGVYEQYF	TGCAGTGCTAGCCGCGCAGGGGAGCTAGCGGGGGTATACGAGCAGTACTTC
.	TRBD1	TRBJ2-1	TRBV5-5	CASSLTGTGIEQFF	TGTGCCAGCAGCTTAACCGGGACAGGGATTGAGCAGTTCTTC
.	TRBD2	TRBJ2-1	TRBV20-1	CSARSGLAGLYNEQFF	TGCAGTGCTAGATCGGGACTAGCGGGCCTGTACAATGAGCAGTTCTTC
.	TRBD1	TRBJ2-7	TRBV3-1	CASSPGTGGGEQYF	TGTGCCAGCAGCCCAGGGACAGGGGGCGGCGAGCAGTACTTC
.	TRBD1	TRBJ2-7	TRBV5-4	CASSLFTDRVYEQYF	TGTGCCAGCAGCTTGTTCACGGACAGGGTCTACGAGCAGTACTTC
.	.	TRBJ1-2	TRBV7-9	CASSLVPGMAGYTF	TGTGCCAGCAGCTTAGTTCCAGGGATGGCTGGCTACACCTTC
.	TRBD2	TRBJ2-6	TRBV4-3	CASSPLRGGGANVLTF	TGCGCCAGCAGCCCTCTCCGCGGGGGTGGGGCCAACGTCCTGACTTTC
.	.	TRBJ2-7	TRBV28	CASTHPSSYEQYF	TGTGCCAGCACGCACCCATCTTCCTACGAGCAGTACTTC
.	.	TRBJ2-3	TRBV30	CAWSGSTDAQYF	TGTGCCTGGAGCGGGAGCACAGATGCGCAGTATTTT
few	.	TRBJ2-4	TRBV28	CASSFGSKAKNIQYF	TGTGCCAGCAGTTTCGGCAGTAAAGCCAAAAACATTCAGTACTTC
.	.	TRBJ2-3	TRBV15	CATHLGSGGPDTQYF	TGTGCCACGCACCTGGGCTCGGGGGGCCCAGATACGCAGTATTTT
.	TRBD2	TRBJ2-7	TRBV12-3/TRBV12-4	CASSYSGRGPYEQYF	TGTGCCAGCAGTTACAGCGGGAGGGGACCCTACGAGCAGTACTTC
once	TRBD1	TRBJ1-1	TRBV20-1	CSARPLGQAKGEAFF	TGCAGTGCTAGACCACTAGGACAGGCCAAGGGTGAAGCTTTCTTT
.	.	TRBJ2-1	TRBV20-1	CSAREHGSHYNGQFF	TGCAGTGCTAGAGAACACGGGAGTCACTACAATGGGCAGTTCTTC
.	TRBD1	TRBJ2-7	TRBV11-2	CASSPGQGRPTEQYF	TGTGCCAGCAGCCCGGGACAGGGGAGGCCGACCGAGCAGTACTTC
.	TRBD1	TRBJ2-1	TRBV6-2/TRBV6-3	CASSLEQGFGEQFF	TGTGCCAGCAGCCTGGAACAGGGGTTCGGGGAGCAGTTCTTC